Below are 27 T cell receptor beta chains sequenced from a single sample in a study of PD-L1 blockade in urothelial cancer (dated by TCRdb to 2016 to 2017). The sample's time point, from its label and the paper: pretreatment peripheral blood. Library method: the immunoSEQ multiplex PCR assay. TCRdb holds this immuneACCESS table with in-frame rearrangements only. Some clones are missing; in checked studies, unresolved V genes explain under half, and the rest has no known cause. The sample data list tens of thousands of clones, and about 85% of these were observed just once. Of the sample, roughly 15% falls within the top ten clones. The sequenced sample was PBMCs, obtained around atezolizumab (anti-PD-L1) treatment. The receptor set was obtained from a man aged 80 or over with urothelial cancer.

This rearrangement joins TRBV5-4 to TRBJ1-2; D might be TRBD1 (5 bases). V lost 4 bases and J lost 4, with 14 bases in between. The CDR3 length is 14 residues. Germline lookup yields CDR1 SGHNT and CDR2 YYREEE (reference sequence). Written as DNA, the CDR3 is TGTGCCAGCAGCCCTAACCAGGGAGGCTATGGCTACACCTTC. This codes for CASSPNQGGYGYTF.

The CDR3 region is CASSYRDTHPERAKNIQYF. CDR3 coding DNA: TGTGCCAGCAGCTACCGGGACACTCACCCTGAGAGGGCCAAAAACATTCAGTACTTC. This rearrangement joins TRBV7-8 to TRBJ2-4; tentatively, D is TRBD1 (6 bases). Trimming left V 4 bases short and J 1 base short, with 23 bases between. Germline-derived CDR1 and CDR2 are SGHVS and FQNEAQ. The CDR3 loop spans 19 amino acids.

The V gene is TRBV2, the J gene TRBJ1-2; TRBD1 matches 10 bases. The CDR3 sequence is 14 residues long. CDR1 and CDR2 from the germline V gene are SNHLY and FYNNEI. Unmatched junction bases numbered 4, after V lost 8 bases and J lost 1 base. The CDR3 nucleotides are TGTGCCAGCCTAGGACAGGGGGTTAACTATGGCTACACCTTC. It is translated as CASLGQGVNYGYTF.

CDR3 DNA sequence: TGTGCCTGGACCGAGGGGGTAGGGGTCCTAGGCAATGAGCAGTTCTTC. Translated: CAWTEGVGVLGNEQFF. The chain uses TRBV30 and TRBJ2-1; D might be TRBD1 (6 bases). CDR3 length: 16 residues. V dropped 4 bases and J dropped 6 bases, with 22 bases sitting between them. Per germline, CDR1 GTSNPN and CDR2 SVGIG (reference sequence). The whole variable domain, remainder taken from reference TRBV30 and TRBJ2-1, is SQTIHQWPATLVQPVGSPLSLECTVEGTSNPNLYWYRQAAGRGLQLLFYSVGIGQISSEVPQNLSASRPQDRQFILSSKKLLLSDSGFYLCAWTEGVGVLGNEQFFGPGTRLTVL.

The chain links TRBV19 to TRBJ2-7; TRBD2 matches 10 bases. Germline V CDR1 and CDR2: LNHDA, SQIVND (reference sequence). The CDR3 has 15 amino acids. V dropped 5 bases and J dropped 5; count of bases not matched to a gene: 9. For the CDR3, the DNA is TGTGCCAGTAGTGCGACGGCTAGCGGGAGAAACGAGCAGTACTTC. Residues: CASSATASGRNEQYF.

V is TRBV2 and J is TRBJ2-3; 7 bases fit TRBD1. The trim removed 3 bases at V and 2 bases at J, leaving 5 bases unmatched. The germline V gene encodes CDR1 SNHLY and CDR2 FYNNEI. The CDR3 runs 15 residues. The CDR3 DNA reads TGTGCCAGCAGTGATCTGGGACAGACCACAGATACGCAGTATTTT. It encodes CASSDLGQTTDTQYF.

For this clone: Different DNA sequences within this sample yield the same CDR3. The CDR3: CASSLGTGGEQYF. In DNA form, the CDR3 reads TGTGCCAGCAGCTTAGGCACAGGGGGCGAGCAGTACTTC. This rearrangement joins TRBV11-2 to TRBJ2-7; 8 bases are shared with TRBD1. With V trimmed by 1 base and J by 6 bases, 2 bases remained unmatched. There are 13 residues in the CDR3. Per the germline V gene, CDR1 is SGHAT and CDR2 is FQNNGV.

This clone occurred once. This chain uses TRBV27 with TRBJ2-3; the match to TRBD2 covers 11 bases. CDR3 length: 19 residues. V dropped 2 bases and J dropped 4; count of bases not matched to a gene: 14. The germline V gene encodes CDR1 MNHEY and CDR2 SMNVEV (reference sequence). This CDR3 is CASSLNSGRALGRSDTQYF. In nucleotides, the CDR3 is TGTGCCAGCAGTTTAAATAGCGGGAGGGCTCTAGGCAGGTCAGATACGCAGTATTTT.

Written as DNA, the CDR3 is TGTGCCAGCAGCTGGATTGAGGGGGCCCAAGAGACCCAGTACTTC. Its protein product is CASSWIEGAQETQYF. The chain couples TRBV5-4 to TRBJ2-5; TRBD1 agrees at 7 bases. The germline CDR1 and CDR2 sequences are SGHNT and YYREEE (reference sequence). The V segment lost 3 bases and the J segment 1 base; nucleotides outside the gene matches: 6. The CDR3 totals 15 residues.

The chain links TRBV5-1 to TRBJ2-7, with 10 bases aligning to TRBD2. The CDR3 is made up of 15 amino acids. Trimming removed 4 bases from V and 6 bases from J; junction bases left unmatched: 10. Germline V gene data show CDR1 as SGHRS and CDR2 as YFSETQ. CDR3 nucleotides: TGCGCCAGCAGCCCCATAGCGGGAGGTCCCAGCGAGCAGTACTTC. Its translation: CASSPIAGGPSEQYF.

V and J are TRBV5-4 and TRBJ1-1; the D is unclear. The germline CDR1 and CDR2 sequences are SGHNT and YYREEE (reference sequence). V lost 4 bases, J lost 0 bases, and 10 bases lay in between. The CDR3 spans 14 residues. DNA for the CDR3: TGTGCCAGCAGCCCAGCGAACATGAACACTGAAGCTTTCTTT. Amino acids: CASSPANMNTEAFF.

The chain links TRBV5-4 to TRBJ1-1, with 10 positions matching TRBD1. Germline V gene sequence: CDR1 SGHNT, CDR2 YYREEE (reference sequence). The V gene end was trimmed by 0 bases and the J gene end by 4 bases; junction bases not matched to a gene: 9. The CDR3 sequence is 17 residues long. CDR3 coding DNA: TGTGCCAGCAGCTTGGCCAAGGGACAGGGGATTTTCACTGAAGCTTTCTTT. Amino acid sequence: CASSLAKGQGIFTEAFF.

The CDR3 sequence: CASSETGNTYEQYF. In DNA, the CDR3 is TGTGCCAGTAGTGAGACAGGGAATACCTACGAGCAGTACTTC. The chain has TRBV19 and TRBJ2-7; 7 bases agree with TRBD1. The ends lost 5 bases at V and 2 bases at J; junction bases unmatched: 6. The CDR3 length is 14 residues. Germline CDR1 and CDR2: LNHDA and SQIVND (reference sequence).

This chain joins TRBV15 and TRBJ2-1, with TRBD1 identical over 7 bases. This CDR3 contains 13 residues. Trimming at V came to 1 base and at J to 9 bases, leaving 3 bases not matched to a gene. CDR1 is LNHNV, CDR2 YYDKDF, per germline (reference sequence). Written as DNA, the CDR3 is TGTGCCACCAGCAGAGTGTCAGGGGGTGAGCAGTTCTTC. This sequence encodes CATSRVSGGEQFF. The variable domain in full, with the rest retrieved from reference TRBV15 and TRBJ2-1, is DAMVIQNPRYQVTQFGKPVTLSCSQTLNHNVMYWYQQKSSQAPKLLFHYYDKDFNNEADTPDNFQSRRPNTSFCFLDIRSPGLGDTAMYLCATSRVSGGEQFFGPGTRLTVL.

J is TRBJ2-2 and V is TRBV6-6, with 8 bases aligning to TRBD2. Germline trimming cut 3 bases from V and 5 bases from J; bases unmatched to any gene: 8. Germline values: CDR1 MNHNY, CDR2 SVGAGI (reference sequence). This CDR3 is 16 amino acids long. CDR3 region: CASSYLYGRGTGELFF. In nucleotides, the CDR3 is TGTGCCAGCAGTTATCTTTACGGGAGGGGGACCGGGGAGCTGTTTTTT.

The chain links TRBV7-2 to TRBJ1-4, with 8 positions matching TRBD1. The junction had 9 bases not matched to a gene; V was cut back by 5 bases and J by 7 bases. This CDR3 region has 15 residues. The germline V gene encodes CDR1 SGHTA and CDR2 FQGNSA. The CDR3 region is CASSKGGTGGEKLFF. For the CDR3, the DNA is TGTGCCAGCAGCAAGGGAGGGACAGGAGGTGAAAAACTGTTTTTT. The entire variable domain, with the rest obtained from reference TRBV7-2 and TRBJ1-4, is as follows: GAGVSQSPSNKVTEKGKDVELRCDPISGHTALYWYRQSLGQGLEFLIYFQGNSAPDKSGLPSDRFSAERTGGSVSTLTIQRTQQEDSAVYLCASSKGGTGGEKLFFGSGTQLSVL.

The chain recombines TRBV28 with TRBJ1-2; possible D gene TRBD1, 5 bases. Germline CDR1 MDHEN, CDR2 SYDVKM. The CDR3 is 14 amino acids. V was shortened by 4 bases and J by 0 bases, with 9 bases between the two germline ends. The CDR3, as DNA: TGTGCCAGCAGTTCTATGGGGCCTAACTATGGCTACACCTTC. Translation: CASSSMGPNYGYTF.

The V gene is TRBV10-3, the J gene TRBJ2-7; D not resolved. V was clipped by 5 bases and J by 4 bases, with 9 bases between them. This CDR3 comprises 12 residues. CDR1 is ENHRY and CDR2 is SYGVKD in the germline V gene. CDR3 nucleotide sequence: TGTGCCATCAGTTCCGATCGGTACGAGCAGTACTTC. Protein: CAISSDRYEQYF.

The chain joins TRBV7-9 to TRBJ2-7; 7 positions agree with TRBD2. J was trimmed by 0 bases and V by 6 bases; bases with no gene match: 8. Germline V lookup: CDR1 SEHNR, CDR2 FQNEAQ (reference sequence). This CDR3 comprises 15 residues. In nucleotides, the CDR3 is TGTGCCAGCAGTCCTTCCGGGGGGTCCTCCTACGAGCAGTACTTC. Residues: CASSPSGGSSYEQYF.

The chain combines TRBV2 with TRBJ2-2; a possible D gene is TRBD2 (7 bases). The CDR3 is made up of 15 amino acids. The germline V gene has CDR1 SNHLY and CDR2 FYNNEI. The V gene lost 0 bases and the J gene lost 5 bases, with 10 bases spanning the gap. CDR3 DNA: TGTGCCAGCAGTGAAGCGGGGGGGCGAACCGGGGAGCTGTTTTTT. Translating it yields CASSEAGGRTGELFF.

The chain carries TRBV28 and TRBJ1-1, with 7 bases that match TRBD1. CDR1 is MDHEN and CDR2 is SYDVKM in the germline V gene. Trimming removed 6 bases from V and 6 bases from J; junction bases left unmatched: 7. The CDR3 runs to 13 residues. The CDR3: CASSQQGKAEAFF. The CDR3 DNA reads TGTGCCAGCAGCCAACAGGGGAAGGCTGAAGCTTTCTTT.

This clone came up once. The chain uses TRBV11-2 and TRBJ1-5, with 12 bases that match TRBD1. Losses at the gene ends were 5 bases for V and 5 bases for J; bases not matched to a gene: 4. The germline V gene encodes CDR1 SGHAT and CDR2 FQNNGV. The CDR3 has 15 amino acids. The CDR3 DNA follows: TGTGCCAGCAGCCGCGGGACAGGGGGCCATCAGCCCCAGCATTTT. It encodes CASSRGTGGHQPQHF.

This chain uses TRBV29-1 with TRBJ2-7; 8 nucleotides match TRBD1. Losses at the gene ends were 5 bases for V and 6 bases for J; bases not matched to a gene: 6. The CDR3 loop spans 12 amino acids. Per germline, CDR1 SQVTM and CDR2 ANQGSEA. CDR3 protein: CSVSLGQGEQYF. The CDR3 DNA reads TGCAGCGTTTCCCTAGGACAGGGCGAGCAGTACTTC.

This clone showed up just once. V is TRBV29-1 and J is TRBJ2-1; 10 nucleotides agree with TRBD2. The V gene end was trimmed by 7 bases and the J gene end by 7 bases; junction bases not matched to a gene: 4. CDR3 size: 12 residues. CDR1 is SQVTM, CDR2 ANQGSEA, per germline. CDR3 amino acids: CSGGTSANEQFF. In nucleotides, the CDR3 is TGCAGCGGCGGGACTAGCGCAAATGAGCAGTTCTTC.

The sample holds a few counts of this clone. This chain links TRBV19 with TRBJ2-7; perhaps TRBD1 as D (5 bases). Germline loops: CDR1 LNHDA, CDR2 SQIVND (reference sequence). This CDR3 is built from 14 residues. The germline V and J ends were trimmed by 2 bases and 2 bases, with 10 bases remaining between them. The CDR3 DNA sequence: TGTGCCAGTAGTATATGGGGCAGGACCTACGAGCAGTACTTC. This translates into CASSIWGRTYEQYF.

This chain uses TRBV19 with TRBJ1-2, with TRBD1 matching 8 bases. Germline V gene data show CDR1 as LNHDA and CDR2 as SQIVND (reference sequence). The CDR3 runs to 14 residues. V was clipped by 6 bases and J by 6 bases; unmatched bases: 9. The CDR3 sequence is CASRRTGREDGYTF. The CDR3 coding sequence is TGTGCCAGTAGACGGACAGGGAGAGAAGATGGCTACACCTTC.

The chain is built from TRBV5-6 and TRBJ1-2; D is unclear. This CDR3 spans 15 amino acids. Germline CDR1 SGHDT, CDR2 YYEEEE. Trimming cost V 0 bases and J 4 bases, with 13 bases left between them. The CDR3 protein is CASSLAGFSSYGYTF. CDR3 DNA sequence: TGTGCCAGCAGCTTGGCTGGCTTCTCGTCCTATGGCTACACCTTC.